The T cell receptor beta chain described here comes from a study of blood T cell repertoires in COVID-19 (dated by TCRdb to 2018 to 2021). Regarding the study in general: Samples covering the acute and convalescent phases of COVID-19 were provided by collaborators in the United States, Italy and Spain. The repertoires were released in a freely available public database meant as a resource for research on the immune response to SARS-CoV-2. The dataset comprised deeply sampled blood TCRbeta repertoires from subjects exposed to, actively infected with, or recovered from COVID-19. The prospective study material was composed of cDNA or gDNA derived from T cells, B-cell-depleted T cells, or PBMCs. Samples were obtained from the ongoing ImmuneRACE study (first 160 participants) and from over a thousand subjects provided by 6 global collaborators. The sample metadata nearly always contained a de-identified subject ID, COVID-19 status, age in years and sex. HLA class I and class II types, where available, came from metadata supplied by the sample provider rather than from assay-based typing. What the work shows at the level of the full study, not this receptor alone: How much clinical and demographic metadata was included differed by source and by participant, and the metadata was provided uncurated.

From its cysteine to its phenylalanine, the CDR3 spans 13 amino acids. Just the 39-base CDR3 DNA is kept, in frame starting at base 1. After removal of 5 bases from V and 2 bases from J, the junction retains 2 bases not matched to a gene. CDR1 and CDR2 are drawn from the germline V gene: MDHEN, SYDVKM. With respect to this clone: Its antigen remains unidentified. Per-base quality was not reported, and no clone a single base away is much larger than it.

Whole blood was collected in K2EDTA tubes by collaborating institutions according to the institutions' own protocols. Collaborator samples were shipped for TCRbeta analysis as frozen whole blood, isolated PBMCs, or DNA extracted from either sample type. TCRbeta CDR3 regions were amplified from genomic DNA using the immunoSEQ Assay, a bias-controlled multiplex PCR. Per the authors' processing: The number of nucleated cells in each sample was estimated by amplification of reference gene primers within the assay. Sequence reads were collapsed and filtered to measure the absolute abundance of every unique TCRbeta CDR3 rearrangement. For each sample, productive Simpson clonality was calculated as the square root of Simpson's diversity index over productive rearrangements. TCRdb obtained this table from immuneACCESS and retained in-frame rearrangements with V and J assigned. These tables miss some clones; where compared with another copy, unresolved V genes account for less than half of the shortfall, and the remainder is unexplained. V, J and clone size derive from that table, while D and trimming were established from the DNA sequence. The sample includes about 440,000 clones, with roughly 89% observed a single time. The ten most abundant clones make up around 4.4% of the sample.

The sequenced sample consisted of peripheral blood. This receptor chain uses TRBV28 and TRBJ1-2; 7 bases in the middle match TRBD1. The TCR was taken from a woman younger than 45 with acute or convalescent COVID-19. The bases read TGTGCCAGCAGTCCGGGACAGAACTATGGCTACACCTTC. Its amino acids are CASSPGQNYGYTF.